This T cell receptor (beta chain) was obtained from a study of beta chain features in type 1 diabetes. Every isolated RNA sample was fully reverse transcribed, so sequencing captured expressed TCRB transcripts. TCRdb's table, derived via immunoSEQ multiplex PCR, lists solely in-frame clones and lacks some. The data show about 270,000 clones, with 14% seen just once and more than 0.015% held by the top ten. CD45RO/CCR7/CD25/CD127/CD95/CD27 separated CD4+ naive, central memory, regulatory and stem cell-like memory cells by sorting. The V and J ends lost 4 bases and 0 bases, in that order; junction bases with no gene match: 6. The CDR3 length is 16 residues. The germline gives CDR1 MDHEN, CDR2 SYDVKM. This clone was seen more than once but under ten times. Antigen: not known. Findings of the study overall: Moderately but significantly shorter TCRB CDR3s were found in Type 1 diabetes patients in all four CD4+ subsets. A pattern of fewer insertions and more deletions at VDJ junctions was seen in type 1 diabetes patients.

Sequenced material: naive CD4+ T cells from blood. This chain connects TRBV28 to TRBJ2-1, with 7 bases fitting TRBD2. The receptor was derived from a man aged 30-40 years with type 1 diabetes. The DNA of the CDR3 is TGTGCCAGCAGTTGGACGGGAGGACTCTCCTACAATGAGCAGTTCTTC. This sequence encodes CASSWTGGLSYNEQFF.